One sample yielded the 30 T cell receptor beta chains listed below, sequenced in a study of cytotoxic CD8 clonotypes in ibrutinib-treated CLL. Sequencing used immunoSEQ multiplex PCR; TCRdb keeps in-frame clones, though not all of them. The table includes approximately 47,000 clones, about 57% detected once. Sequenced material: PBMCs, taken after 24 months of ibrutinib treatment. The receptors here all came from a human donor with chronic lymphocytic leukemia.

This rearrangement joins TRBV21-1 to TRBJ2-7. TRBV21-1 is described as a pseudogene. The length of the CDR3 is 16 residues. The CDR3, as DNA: TGTGCCAGCAGCAAAGGGGGAGGGGGCCTGGGCTACGAGCAGTACTTC. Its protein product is CASSKGGGGLGYEQYF.

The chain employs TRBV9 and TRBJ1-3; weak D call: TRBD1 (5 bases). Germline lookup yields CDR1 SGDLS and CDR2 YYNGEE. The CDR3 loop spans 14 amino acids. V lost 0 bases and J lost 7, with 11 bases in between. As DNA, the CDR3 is TGTGCCAGCAGCGTAGTGACAGTTTGGAACACCATATATTTT. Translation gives CASSVVTVWNTIYF.

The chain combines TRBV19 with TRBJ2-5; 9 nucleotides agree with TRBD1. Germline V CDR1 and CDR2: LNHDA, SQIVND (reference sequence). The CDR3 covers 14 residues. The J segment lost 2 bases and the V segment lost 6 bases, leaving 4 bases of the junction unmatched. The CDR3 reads CASRTGGSQETQYF. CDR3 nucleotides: TGTGCCAGTAGGACAGGGGGATCACAAGAGACCCAGTACTTC.

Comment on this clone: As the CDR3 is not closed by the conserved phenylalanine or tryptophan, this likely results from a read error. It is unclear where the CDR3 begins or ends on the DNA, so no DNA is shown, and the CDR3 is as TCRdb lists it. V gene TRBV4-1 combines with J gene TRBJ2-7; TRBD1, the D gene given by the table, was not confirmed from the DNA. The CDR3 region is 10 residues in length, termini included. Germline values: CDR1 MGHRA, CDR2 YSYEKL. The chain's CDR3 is CASSPQGIPL.

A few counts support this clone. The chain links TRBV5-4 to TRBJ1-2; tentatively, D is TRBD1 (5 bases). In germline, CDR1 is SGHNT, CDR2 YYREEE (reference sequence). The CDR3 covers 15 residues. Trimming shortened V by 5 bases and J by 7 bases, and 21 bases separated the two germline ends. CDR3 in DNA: TGTGCCAGCAGGTTTGGGGCCGCCGCGGGGGTTGGCTACACCTTC. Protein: CASRFGAAAGVGYTF.

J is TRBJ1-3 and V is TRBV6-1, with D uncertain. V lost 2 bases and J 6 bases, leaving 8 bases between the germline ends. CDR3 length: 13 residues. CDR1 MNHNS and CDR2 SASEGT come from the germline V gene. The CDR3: CASSEIRANTIYF. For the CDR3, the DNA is TGTGCCAGCAGTGAAATTCGGGCAAACACCATATATTTT.

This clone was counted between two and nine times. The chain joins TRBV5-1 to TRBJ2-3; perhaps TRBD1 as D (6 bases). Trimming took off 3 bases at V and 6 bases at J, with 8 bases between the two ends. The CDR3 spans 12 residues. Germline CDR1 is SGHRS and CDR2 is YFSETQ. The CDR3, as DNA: TGCGCCAGCAGCTCAGGGGCGGATACGCAGTATTTT. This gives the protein CASSSGADTQYF. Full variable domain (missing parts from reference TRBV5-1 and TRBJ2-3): KAGVTQTPRYLIKTRGQQVTLSCSPISGHRSVSWYQQTPGQGLQFLFEYFSETQRNKGNFPGRFSGRQFSNSRSEMNVSTLELGDSALYLCASSSGADTQYFGPGTRLTVL.

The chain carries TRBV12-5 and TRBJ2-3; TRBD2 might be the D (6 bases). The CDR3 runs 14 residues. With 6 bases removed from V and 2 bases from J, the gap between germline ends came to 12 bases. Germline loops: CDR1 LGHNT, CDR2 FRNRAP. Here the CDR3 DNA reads TGTGCTAGTGGGAAGGGACTCTTCACAGATACGCAGTATTTT. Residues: CASGKGLFTDTQYF.

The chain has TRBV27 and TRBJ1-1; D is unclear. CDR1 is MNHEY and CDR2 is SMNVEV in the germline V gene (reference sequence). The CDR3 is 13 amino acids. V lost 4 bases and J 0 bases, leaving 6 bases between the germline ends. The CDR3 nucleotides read TGTGCCAGCAGTTCCCAGTTGAACACTGAAGCTTTCTTT. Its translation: CASSSQLNTEAFF.

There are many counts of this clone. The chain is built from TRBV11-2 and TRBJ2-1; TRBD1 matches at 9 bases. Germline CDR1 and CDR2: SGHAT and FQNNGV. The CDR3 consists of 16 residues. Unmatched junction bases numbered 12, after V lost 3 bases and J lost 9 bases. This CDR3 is CASSLVRPDRGSEQFF. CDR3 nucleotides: TGTGCCAGCAGCTTGGTTCGTCCGGACAGGGGTAGTGAGCAGTTCTTC. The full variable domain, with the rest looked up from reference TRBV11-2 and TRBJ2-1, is EAGVAQSPRYKIIEKRQSVAFWCNPISGHATLYWYQQILGQGPKLLIQFQNNGVVDDSQLPKDRFSAERLKGVDSTLKIQPAKLEDSAVYLCASSLVRPDRGSEQFFGPGTRLTVL.

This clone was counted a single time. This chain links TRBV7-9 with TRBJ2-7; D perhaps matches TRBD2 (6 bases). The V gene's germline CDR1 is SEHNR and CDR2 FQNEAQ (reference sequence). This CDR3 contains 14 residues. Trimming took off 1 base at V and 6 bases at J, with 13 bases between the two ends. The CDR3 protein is CASSLETGGGEQYF. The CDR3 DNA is TGTGCCAGCAGCTTAGAGACCGGGGGTGGCGAGCAGTACTTC.

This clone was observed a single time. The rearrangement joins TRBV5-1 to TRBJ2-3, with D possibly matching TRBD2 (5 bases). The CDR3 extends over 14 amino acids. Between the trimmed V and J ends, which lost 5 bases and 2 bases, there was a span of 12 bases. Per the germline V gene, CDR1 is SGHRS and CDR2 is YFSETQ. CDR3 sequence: CASSREQYTDTQYF. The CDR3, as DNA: TGCGCCAGCAGTAGGGAGCAATACACAGATACGCAGTATTTT.

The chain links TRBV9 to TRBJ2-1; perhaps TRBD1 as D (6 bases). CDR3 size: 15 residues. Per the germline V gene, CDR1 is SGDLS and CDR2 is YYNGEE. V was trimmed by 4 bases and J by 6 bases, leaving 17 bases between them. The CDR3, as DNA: TGTGCCAGCAGCCCTACGACCGCCAGGGGCAATGAGCAGTTCTTC. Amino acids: CASSPTTARGNEQFF.

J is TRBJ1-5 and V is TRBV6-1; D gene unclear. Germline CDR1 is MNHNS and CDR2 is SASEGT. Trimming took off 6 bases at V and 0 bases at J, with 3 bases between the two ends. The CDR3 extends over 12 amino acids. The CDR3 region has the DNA TGTGCCAGCAGATATAGCAATCAGCCCCAGCATTTT. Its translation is CASRYSNQPQHF.

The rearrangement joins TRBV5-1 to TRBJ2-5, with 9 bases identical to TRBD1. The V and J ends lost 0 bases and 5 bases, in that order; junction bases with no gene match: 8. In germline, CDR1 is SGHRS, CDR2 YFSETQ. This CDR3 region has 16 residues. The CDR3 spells CASSLGDRVGEETQYF. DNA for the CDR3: TGCGCCAGCAGCTTGGGGGACAGGGTGGGTGAGGAGACCCAGTACTTC.

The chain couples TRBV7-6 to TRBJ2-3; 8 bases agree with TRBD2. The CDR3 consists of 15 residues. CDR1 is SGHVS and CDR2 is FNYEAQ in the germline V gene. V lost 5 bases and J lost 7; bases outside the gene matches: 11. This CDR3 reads CASSPGTRAMNTQYF. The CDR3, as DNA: TGTGCCAGCAGCCCCGGGACTAGGGCCATGAATACGCAGTATTTT.

CDR3 sequence reads: CASSYENQPQHF. As DNA, the CDR3 is TGTGCCAGCAGTTACGAGAATCAGCCCCAGCATTTT. V and J are TRBV6-6 and TRBJ1-5, with unresolved D. CDR3 length: 12 amino acids. The germline V gene has CDR1 MNHNY and CDR2 SVGAGI (reference sequence). Trimming pared 2 bases from V and 4 bases from J, leaving 3 bases between.

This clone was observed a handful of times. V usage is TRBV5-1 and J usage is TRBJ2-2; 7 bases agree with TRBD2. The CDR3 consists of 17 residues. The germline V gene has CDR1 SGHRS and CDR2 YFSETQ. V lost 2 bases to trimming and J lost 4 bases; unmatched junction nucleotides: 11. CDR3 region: CASSLSAGRASTGELFF. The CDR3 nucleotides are TGCGCCAGCAGCTTATCCGCAGGGAGGGCGAGCACCGGGGAGCTGTTTTTT.

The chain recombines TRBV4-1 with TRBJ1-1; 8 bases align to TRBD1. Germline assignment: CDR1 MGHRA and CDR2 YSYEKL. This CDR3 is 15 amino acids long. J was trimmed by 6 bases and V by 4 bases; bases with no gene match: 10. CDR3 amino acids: CASSRLTGEGSEAFF. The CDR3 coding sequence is TGCGCCAGCAGCCGCCTGACAGGGGAGGGTTCTGAAGCTTTCTTT.

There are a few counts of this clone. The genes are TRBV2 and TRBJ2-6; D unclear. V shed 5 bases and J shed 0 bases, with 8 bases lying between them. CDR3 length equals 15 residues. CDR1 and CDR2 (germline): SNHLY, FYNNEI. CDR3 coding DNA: TGTGCCAGCAGTCCCATGCGCTCTGGGGCCAACGTCCTGACTTTC. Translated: CASSPMRSGANVLTF.

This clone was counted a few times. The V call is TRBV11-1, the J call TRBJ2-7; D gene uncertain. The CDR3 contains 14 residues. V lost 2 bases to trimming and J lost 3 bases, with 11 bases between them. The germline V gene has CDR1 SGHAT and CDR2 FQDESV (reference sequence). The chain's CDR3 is CASSLRGNHYEQYF. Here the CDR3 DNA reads TGTGCCAGCAGCTTACGAGGCAACCACTACGAGCAGTACTTC.

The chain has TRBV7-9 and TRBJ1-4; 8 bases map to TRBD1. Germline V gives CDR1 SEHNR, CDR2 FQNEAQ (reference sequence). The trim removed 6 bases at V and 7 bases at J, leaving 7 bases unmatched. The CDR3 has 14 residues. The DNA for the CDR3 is TGTGCCAGCAGAACCGACAGGGGAGGTGAAAAACTGTTTTTT. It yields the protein CASRTDRGGEKLFF.

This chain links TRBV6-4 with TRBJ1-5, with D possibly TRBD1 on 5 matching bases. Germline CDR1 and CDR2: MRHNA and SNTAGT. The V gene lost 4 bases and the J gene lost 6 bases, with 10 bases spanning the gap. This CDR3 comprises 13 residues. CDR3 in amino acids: CASSASRGQPQHF. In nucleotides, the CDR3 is TGTGCCAGCAGTGCTTCGAGGGGTCAGCCCCAGCATTTT.

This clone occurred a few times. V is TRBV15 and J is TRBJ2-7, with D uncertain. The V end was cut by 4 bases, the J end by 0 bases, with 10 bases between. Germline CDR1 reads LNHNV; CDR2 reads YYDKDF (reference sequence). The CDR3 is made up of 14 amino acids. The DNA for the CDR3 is TGTGCCACCAGCATTGAGGCGACCTCCTACGAGCAGTACTTC. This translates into CATSIEATSYEQYF.

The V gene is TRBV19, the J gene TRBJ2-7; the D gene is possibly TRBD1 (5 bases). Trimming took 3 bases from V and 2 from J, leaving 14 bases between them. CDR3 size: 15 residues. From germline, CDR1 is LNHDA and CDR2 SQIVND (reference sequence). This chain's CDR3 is CASSIRAGNPYEQYF. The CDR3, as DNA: TGTGCCAGTAGTATCAGGGCAGGCAACCCCTACGAGCAGTACTTC.

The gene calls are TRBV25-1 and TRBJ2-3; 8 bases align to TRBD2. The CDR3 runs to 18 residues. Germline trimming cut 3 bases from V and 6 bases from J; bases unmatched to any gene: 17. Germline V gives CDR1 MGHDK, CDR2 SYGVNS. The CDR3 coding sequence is TGTGCCAGCAGTGATCGCGGGGGGCAATCTCATGAGTGGGATACGCAGTATTTT. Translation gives CASSDRGGQSHEWDTQYF. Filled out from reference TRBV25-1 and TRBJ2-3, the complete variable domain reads EADIYQTPRYLVIGTGKKITLECSQTMGHDKMYWYQQDPGMELHLIHYSYGVNSTEKGDLSSESTVSRIRTEHFPLTLESARPSHTSQYLCASSDRGGQSHEWDTQYFGPGTRLTVL.

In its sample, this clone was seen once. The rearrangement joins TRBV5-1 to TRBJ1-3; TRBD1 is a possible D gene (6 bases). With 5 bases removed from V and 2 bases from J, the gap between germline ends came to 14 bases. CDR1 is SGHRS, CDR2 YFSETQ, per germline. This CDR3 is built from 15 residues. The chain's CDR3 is CASRAGELPGNTIYF. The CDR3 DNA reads TGCGCCAGCAGAGCAGGGGAACTACCTGGAAACACCATATATTTT.

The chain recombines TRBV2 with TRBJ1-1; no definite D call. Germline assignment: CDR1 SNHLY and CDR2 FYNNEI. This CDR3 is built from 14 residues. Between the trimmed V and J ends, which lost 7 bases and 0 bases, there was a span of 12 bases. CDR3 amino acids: CASNGRTVNTEAFF. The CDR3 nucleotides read TGTGCCAGCAATGGTAGGACTGTGAACACTGAAGCTTTCTTT.

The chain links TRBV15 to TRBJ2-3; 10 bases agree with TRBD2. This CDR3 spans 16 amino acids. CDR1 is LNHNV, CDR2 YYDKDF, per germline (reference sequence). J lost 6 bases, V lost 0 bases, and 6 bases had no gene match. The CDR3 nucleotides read TGTGCCACCAGCAGAGAAAGCGGGGGGGCCAAGGATACGCAGTATTTT. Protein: CATSRESGGAKDTQYF.

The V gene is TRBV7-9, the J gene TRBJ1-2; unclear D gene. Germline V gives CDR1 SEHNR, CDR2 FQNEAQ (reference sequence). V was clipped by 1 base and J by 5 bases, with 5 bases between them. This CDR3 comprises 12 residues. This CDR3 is CASSLDQYGYTF. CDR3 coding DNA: TGTGCCAGCAGCTTAGATCAGTATGGCTACACCTTC.